The 12 T cell receptor beta chains below all came from one sample that was sequenced in a study of CD8+CD57+ T cells in acquired aplastic anemia. Patients chosen for sequencing had shown CD8+CD57+ cell expansion by flow cytometry. TCR beta VDJ combinations and CDR3 sequences were profiled from genomic DNA. TCRdb reanalysed the reads using MiXCR and keeps one entry per CDR3 protein. Of some 160,000 distinct CDR3 sequences in the sample, around half were seen once. Sequenced sample: sorted CD4+, CD8+, or CD8+CD57+ T cells (not recorded which) from PBMCs. The receptors stem from a human donor with aplastic anemia.

The rearrangement joins TRBV10-3 to TRBJ1-1, with D tentatively TRBD1 (5 bases). V shed 7 bases and J shed 0 bases, with 9 bases lying between them. Germline CDR1 and CDR2: ENHRY and SYGVKD. The CDR3 has 13 residues. CDR3 nucleotide sequence: TGTGCCATCAATTCAGGGATGAACACTGAAGCTTTCTTT. As protein: CAINSGMNTEAFF.

This clonotype was observed at least ten times. This chain links TRBV7-9 with TRBJ1-5, with a tentative D call TRBD1 (5 bases). Per the germline V gene, CDR1 is SEHNR and CDR2 is FQNEAQ (reference sequence). The CDR3 contains 12 residues. V shed 4 bases and J shed 6 bases, with 7 bases lying between them. CDR3 nucleotides: TGTGCCAGCAGCTGGGGGGGTCAGCCCCAGCATTTT. Its protein is CASSWGGQPQHF.

The chain couples TRBV7-2 to TRBJ2-3, with 10 bases that match TRBD2. Trimming removed 4 bases from V and 7 bases from J; junction bases left unmatched: 5. This CDR3 has 14 amino acids. Germline V lookup: CDR1 SGHTA, CDR2 FQGNSA. CDR3 sequence: CASSSEAGGHTQYF. The CDR3 nucleotides read TGTGCCAGCAGCTCCGAAGCGGGAGGGCATACGCAGTATTTT.

This clonotype occurred many times. The chain recombines TRBV19 with TRBJ2-7; 7 bases align to TRBD1. Trimming at V came to 4 bases and at J to 2 bases, leaving 8 bases not matched to a gene. This CDR3 has 15 residues. Germline CDR1 reads LNHDA; CDR2 reads SQIVND (reference sequence). The CDR3 nucleotides are TGTGCCAGTAGTACAGGAAGGGACAGTACCTACGAGCAGTACTTC. It encodes CASSTGRDSTYEQYF.

The rearrangement uses TRBV2 and TRBJ2-2, with D possibly matching TRBD2 (5 bases). The CDR3 runs to 12 residues. Germline V gives CDR1 SNHLY, CDR2 FYNNEI. The V and J ends lost 8 bases and 13 bases respectively, with 17 bases between them. This chain's CDR3 is CASLVRLRVLFF. CDR3 coding DNA: TGTGCCAGCTTAGTCCGTTTGAGGGTGCTGTTTTTT.

The table lists this clonotype with many counts. The chain recombines TRBV9 with TRBJ1-5; D possibly corresponds to TRBD1 (5 bases). With 4 bases removed from V and 4 bases from J, the gap between germline ends came to 18 bases. CDR1 SGDLS and CDR2 YYNGEE come from the germline V gene. The CDR3 sequence is 16 residues long. In DNA form, the CDR3 reads TGTGCCAGCAGCCCGGGGGGAGGAGGGGTGAATCAGCCCCAGCATTTT. Encoded protein: CASSPGGGGVNQPQHF.

This clonotype showed up many times. The V gene is TRBV29-1, the J gene TRBJ1-5, with TRBD1 matching over 10 bases. The CDR3 totals 15 residues. The V gene's germline CDR1 is SQVTM and CDR2 ANQGSEA. V shed 5 bases, J shed 4 bases, and the junction held 8 bases outside the gene matches. The CDR3 DNA follows: TGCAGCGTTTGGGGTGGACAGGGGGAAAATCAGCCCCAGCATTTT. Translation gives CSVWGGQGENQPQHF.

The chain employs TRBV20-1 and TRBJ1-1; possibly TRBD1 for D (6 bases). Germline assignment: CDR1 DFQATT and CDR2 SNEGSKA (reference sequence). V was pared by 3 bases and J by 5 bases, with 16 bases between. This CDR3 comprises 14 residues. CDR3 DNA sequence: TGCAGTGCTAGGGAGGGACACCCGAAAACTGAAGCTTTCTTT. Translating it yields CSAREGHPKTEAFF.

V is TRBV12-3 or TRBV12-4 and J is TRBJ2-7; D may be TRBD1 or TRBD2 (5 bases each). This CDR3 contains 14 residues. Between the trimmed V and J ends, which lost 6 bases and 4 bases, there was a span of 16 bases. The CDR3 bases are TGTGCCAGCAGCGCGACGGGGACCGATTACGAGCAGTACTTC. It yields the protein CASSATGTDYEQYF.

The V call is TRBV29-1, the J call TRBJ2-7, with unresolved D. The V end lost 6 bases, the J end lost 5 bases, and 14 bases lay between the germline ends. This CDR3 contains 12 residues. Germline CDR1 SQVTM, CDR2 ANQGSEA. CDR3 sequence (DNA): TGCAGCGTACACCAGACTGGAGACGAGCAGTACTTC. As protein: CSVHQTGDEQYF.

The chain has TRBV10-3 and TRBJ2-7; 13 positions match TRBD2. This CDR3 is built from 16 residues. V shed 3 bases, J shed 2 bases, and the junction held 4 bases outside the gene matches. Germline V CDR1 and CDR2: ENHRY, SYGVKD. The CDR3 nucleotides read TGTGCCATCAGTGACAGAGGGACTAGCGGGGCCTACGAGCAGTACTTC. Its translation is CAISDRGTSGAYEQYF.

V usage is TRBV20-1 and J usage is TRBJ2-3; 9 bases map to TRBD1. With V trimmed by 8 bases and J by 5 bases, 5 bases remained unmatched. From germline, CDR1 is DFQATT and CDR2 SNEGSKA (reference sequence). The CDR3 consists of 12 residues. In DNA form, the CDR3 reads TGCAGTTCCCCGACAGGGGGAGATACGCAGTATTTT. It yields the protein CSSPTGGDTQYF.